These 2 T cell receptor beta chains originate from one sample sequenced in a study of PD-L1 blockade in urothelial cancer. Time point in this sample: peripheral blood 6 weeks after treatment start. The table came from immunoSEQ multiplex PCR; TCRdb's copy has only in-frame clones and leaves some out. The sample yields 100,000 to 150,000 clones, roughly 83% seen once. Sequenced here: PBMCs, sampled around atezolizumab (anti-PD-L1) treatment. The receptors were gathered from a man aged 50 to 59 with urothelial cancer.

This chain joins TRBV7-2 and TRBJ2-3; TRBD2 aligns across 14 bases. The CDR3 has 18 residues. Unmatched junction bases numbered 11, after V lost 5 bases and J lost 4 bases. In germline, CDR1 is SGHTA, CDR2 FQGNSA. CDR3: CASSPGTSGSRRADTQYF. The CDR3 DNA follows: TGTGCCAGCAGCCCTGGGACTAGCGGGAGCCGAAGGGCAGATACGCAGTATTTT.

The V call is TRBV6-1, the J call TRBJ1-5, with TRBD1 as a possible D gene (6 bases). V lost 0 bases and J lost 2, with 8 bases in between. CDR1 and CDR2 from the germline V gene are MNHNS and SASEGT. The CDR3 consists of 15 residues. DNA for the CDR3: TGTGCCAGCAGTGAAGCGCGACAGGGCAATCAGCCCCAGCATTTT. Residues: CASSEARQGNQPQHF.